This T cell receptor (beta chain) was documented in a study of T cells after yellow fever vaccination. The wider study: The SMART-Seq v4 Ultra Low Input method served to prepare the low-cell-number fractions.

The length of the CDR3 is 16 residues. CDR1 and CDR2 from the germline V gene are SGHTA and FQGNSA. Trimming left V 4 bases short and J 11 bases short, with 24 bases between. This clonotype turned up a few times. TCRdb used MiXCR to reprocess the 5' RACE reads, holding one entry per CDR3 protein. The repertoire includes over 300,000 distinct CDR3 sequences, roughly 3.9% of them detected once, and under 30% sits in the top ten. The sequence derives from a man younger than 30 who received the YFV17D yellow fever vaccine. The input for sequencing was PBMCs, taken 5 days after the yellow fever booster vaccination. V and J are TRBV7-2 and TRBJ1-3; perhaps TRBD1 as D (6 bases). CDR3 bases: TGTGCCAGCAGCTGGGCACAGGGTACCCCACCAGTGGCCATATATTTT. Translated, it gives CASSWAQGTPPVAIYF.